The TCR beta chain under discussion was sequenced for a study of beta chain features in type 1 diabetes. General study results and limits: Unsettled here was the matter of whether HLA type influences TCRB rearrangement. The study found moderately but significantly shorter TCRB CDR3s in all four CD4+ subsets of Type 1 diabetes patients.

Notes on this clone: What it recognizes is unknown.

TCRB transcripts that were expressed got sequenced, as all of the isolated RNA had been reverse transcribed. Clones were sequenced by immunoSEQ multiplex PCR, and TCRdb holds only the in-frame ones, with some missing. This sample has more than 100,000 clones, with about 10% found just once. The germline CDR1 and CDR2 sequences are SGHNT and YYREEE (reference sequence). There are 14 residues in the CDR3. The V gene end was trimmed by 4 bases and the J gene end by 1 base; junction bases not matched to a gene: 4. The clonotype originates from a man aged 30 to 39 with type 1 diabetes. This sequence joins TRBV5-4 and TRBJ1-1, with 7 bases fitting TRBD1. Sequenced material: central memory CD4+ T cells from blood. This CDR3 is CASSLWTGNTEAFF. The CDR3 DNA sequence: TGTGCCAGCAGCCTTTGGACAGGGAACACTGAAGCTTTCTTT. The full variable domain, rest sourced from reference TRBV5-4 and TRBJ1-1, is ETGVTQSPTHLIKTRGQQVTLRCSSQSGHNTVSWYQQALGQGPQFIFQYYREEENGRGNFPPRFSGLQFPNYSSELNVNALELDDSALYLCASSLWTGNTEAFFGQGTRLTVV.